Following are 10 T cell receptor beta chains from one sample sequenced in a study of graft-versus-host responses after intestinal transplantation. The antigens of these receptors remain unknown. Method: immunoSEQ multiplex PCR; TCRdb's copy keeps in-frame clones and lacks some. The sample yields 100,000 or so clones, more than 85% seen once. The sequencing used unstimulated CD4+ T cells sorted from spleen or lymph node cells, collected before transplant. These TCRs come from a human donor who was the organ donor for an intestinal transplant.

The chain joins TRBV7-3 to TRBJ2-7; no clear D. The V gene's germline CDR1 is SGHTA and CDR2 FQGTGA. The CDR3 contains 13 residues. Trimming took off 5 bases at V and 0 bases at J, with 8 bases between the two ends. This CDR3 reads CASSPSSSYEQYF. In nucleotides, the CDR3 is TGTGCCAGCAGCCCCTCGAGCTCCTACGAGCAGTACTTC.

The V gene is TRBV28, the J gene TRBJ1-5; D uncertain. V dropped 6 bases and J dropped 7 bases, with 10 bases sitting between them. This CDR3 is built from 12 residues. Per germline, CDR1 MDHEN and CDR2 SYDVKM. The CDR3 loop is CASSELRQPQHF. CDR3 DNA: TGTGCCAGCAGCGAATTGAGGCAGCCCCAGCATTTT.

The chain employs TRBV28 and TRBJ1-6, with TRBD1 identical over 8 bases. Trimming at V came to 6 bases and at J to 3 bases, leaving 13 bases not matched to a gene. This CDR3 contains 18 residues. The germline gives CDR1 MDHEN, CDR2 SYDVKM. The CDR3 loop reads CASSTGTGKLFYNSPLHF. As DNA, the CDR3 is TGTGCCAGCAGCACCGGGACAGGCAAACTATTCTATAATTCACCCCTCCACTTT.

The chain joins TRBV30 to TRBJ2-7; 8 bases are shared with TRBD1. The V and J ends lost 0 bases and 6 bases, in that order; junction bases with no gene match: 10. The CDR3 contains 15 residues. In germline, CDR1 is GTSNPN, CDR2 SVGIG (reference sequence). CDR3 region: CAWSVFGQGLSEQYF. In DNA, the CDR3 is TGTGCCTGGAGTGTATTCGGACAGGGCCTGAGCGAGCAGTACTTC.

The gene calls are TRBV7-9 and TRBJ2-7; unclear D gene. The CDR3 has 14 residues. The germline gives CDR1 SEHNR, CDR2 FQNEAQ (reference sequence). The ends were cut back, 5 bases at V and 0 bases at J, with 11 bases in the middle. CDR3 DNA: TGTGCCAGCAGCGTGGACCGTAGCTCCTACGAGCAGTACTTC. As protein: CASSVDRSSYEQYF.

There are a few counts of this clone. The rearrangement links TRBV19 to TRBJ2-5; D may be TRBD1 or TRBD2 (6 bases each). The CDR3 consists of 13 residues. The V gene's germline CDR1 is LNHDA and CDR2 SQIVND (reference sequence). Trimming stripped 4 bases from V and 1 base from J, with 7 bases between. CDR3 DNA sequence: TGTGCCAGTAGTAGGGGGGCCCAAGAGACCCAGTACTTC. Its translation: CASSRGAQETQYF.

V is TRBV6-1 and J is TRBJ1-6; D may be TRBD1 (5 bases). The V gene's germline CDR1 is MNHNS and CDR2 SASEGT. Trimming removed 3 bases from V and 4 bases from J, with 13 bases in between. The CDR3 runs 16 residues. CDR3: CASSDHTGQYNSPLHF. The CDR3 region has the DNA TGTGCCAGCAGTGACCATACGGGGCAGTATAATTCACCCCTCCACTTT.

V usage is TRBV30 and J usage is TRBJ1-4, with D unresolved. Trimming took 3 bases from V and 7 from J, leaving 21 bases between them. This CDR3 has 16 amino acids. Germline V gene data show CDR1 as GTSNPN and CDR2 as SVGIG (reference sequence). The CDR3 sequence: CAWRDNSGNLGEKLFF. The DNA of the CDR3 is TGTGCCTGGAGAGATAACTCAGGAAATTTAGGTGAAAAACTGTTTTTT.

This chain joins TRBV30 and TRBJ2-7, with TRBD1 matching 8 bases. The CDR3 sequence is 15 residues long. Germline CDR1 is GTSNPN and CDR2 is SVGIG (reference sequence). With 0 bases clipped from V and 1 base from J, the junction kept 5 bases outside the gene matches. The CDR3 bases are TGTGCCTGGAGTGTACAAACAGGGGGGTCCTACGAGCAGTACTTC. This translates into CAWSVQTGGSYEQYF.

V gene TRBV7-8 combines with J gene TRBJ1-2; TRBD1 agrees at 8 bases. There are 14 residues in the CDR3. The V gene end was trimmed by 5 bases and the J gene end by 4 bases; junction bases not matched to a gene: 6. Germline V lookup: CDR1 SGHVS, CDR2 FQNEAQ. CDR3 in DNA: TGTGCCAGCAGCAATCAAACAGGGGGCTATGGCTACACCTTC. Protein: CASSNQTGGYGYTF.